This is a list of T cell receptor beta chains from one sample in a study of shared clonotypes between healthy human individuals. This table comes from immunoSEQ multiplex PCR, and its TCRdb copy is limited to in-frame clones, with some not included. The table records 400,000 to 600,000 clones, roughly 79% of them present only once. Sample: PBMCs. The receptor set was obtained from a woman in her forties in good health. Some clones in this sample may be carry-over from other donors' samples. The CDR3 runs from the conserved cysteine through the conserved F or W. D genes are given only for firm matches. Not all rows give a size; the values are once, few, many and, for expanded clones, a class.

j_call: TRBJ1-5; d_call: -; v_call: TRBV6-1; clone_size: -; cdr3_nt: TGTGCCAGCAGTGAAGGAGCCCAGGATAATCAGCCCCAGCATTTT; cdr3_aa: CASSEGAQDNQPQHF
j_call: TRBJ1-1; d_call: -; v_call: TRBV29-1; clone_size: few; cdr3_nt: TGCAGCGTCGGGGGCGATGGGAACACTGAAGCTTTCTTT; cdr3_aa: CSVGGDGNTEAFF
j_call: TRBJ2-7; d_call: -; v_call: TRBV2; clone_size: -; cdr3_nt: TGTGCCAGCAGTGAAGCCCGCAGGGTCGAGCAGTACTTC; cdr3_aa: CASSEARRVEQYF
j_call: TRBJ1-5; d_call: -; v_call: TRBV19; clone_size: -; cdr3_nt: TGTGCCAGCCGGGGGGGCAATCAGCCCCAGCATTTT; cdr3_aa: CASRGGNQPQHF
j_call: TRBJ1-5; d_call: TRBD1; v_call: TRBV30; clone_size: -; cdr3_nt: TGTGCCTGGAGAACAGGGGGCAATCAGCCCCAGCATTTT; cdr3_aa: CAWRTGGNQPQHF
j_call: TRBJ2-3; d_call: -; v_call: TRBV5-4; clone_size: -; cdr3_nt: TGTGCCAGCAGCCCGGATAGGGGAGGGGGGCCAGATACGCAGTATTTT; cdr3_aa: CASSPDRGGGPDTQYF
j_call: TRBJ2-7; d_call: -; v_call: TRBV28; clone_size: few; cdr3_nt: TGTGCCAGCAGCCCCCCCACCGGGCTCTCCTACGAGCAGTACTTC; cdr3_aa: CASSPPTGLSYEQYF
j_call: TRBJ2-7; d_call: TRBD2; v_call: TRBV30; clone_size: -; cdr3_nt: TGTGCCTGGAACGTCCCGGGACTAGCGGGTGTCTACGAGCAGTACTTC; cdr3_aa: CAWNVPGLAGVYEQYF
j_call: TRBJ1-2; d_call: -; v_call: TRBV28; clone_size: -; cdr3_nt: TGTGCCAGCAGTTTCAGGGACTATGGCTACACCTTC; cdr3_aa: CASSFRDYGYTF
j_call: TRBJ2-5; d_call: -; v_call: TRBV19; clone_size: -; cdr3_nt: TGTGCCAGTAGATTGGGGTTTTTGTCGGAGACCCAGTACTTC; cdr3_aa: CASRLGFLSETQYF
j_call: TRBJ2-5; d_call: TRBD1; v_call: TRBV19; clone_size: once; cdr3_nt: TGTGCCAGTGGAGGACAGGGGATGGCGGAGACCCAGTACTTC; cdr3_aa: CASGGQGMAETQYF
j_call: TRBJ1-5; d_call: -; v_call: TRBV4-1; clone_size: -; cdr3_nt: TGCGCCAGCAGCCAAGACGGGTCCCCCAATCAGCCCCAGCATTTT; cdr3_aa: CASSQDGSPNQPQHF
j_call: TRBJ1-5; d_call: TRBD1; v_call: TRBV28; clone_size: once; cdr3_nt: TGTGCCAGCAGCCGCACAGGGGGTGGCAATCAGCCCCAGCATTTT; cdr3_aa: CASSRTGGGNQPQHF
j_call: TRBJ2-1; d_call: -; v_call: TRBV2; clone_size: -; cdr3_nt: TGTGCCAGCAGTGAGATACCATTAAGATCGTCCTACAATGAGCAGTTCTTC; cdr3_aa: CASSEIPLRSSYNEQFF
j_call: TRBJ2-1; d_call: TRBD1; v_call: TRBV6-1; clone_size: -; cdr3_nt: TGTGCCAGCAGTGAATCGACAGGGCAGGGGGTGAAGAATGAGCAGTTCTTC; cdr3_aa: CASSESTGQGVKNEQFF
j_call: TRBJ1-1; d_call: TRBD1; v_call: TRBV19; clone_size: -; cdr3_nt: TGTGCCAGTAGTATCGGGGGACAGGAAGCTTTCTTT; cdr3_aa: CASSIGGQEAFF
j_call: TRBJ2-7; d_call: TRBD1; v_call: TRBV7-8; clone_size: -; cdr3_nt: TGTGCCAGCAGCTTAGCTCGTCAGGGGGCGCGTGAGCAGTACTTC; cdr3_aa: CASSLARQGAREQYF
j_call: TRBJ2-3; d_call: -; v_call: TRBV5-4; clone_size: -; cdr3_nt: TGTGCCAGCAGCTTGGACAGGGGCACAGATACGCAGTATTTT; cdr3_aa: CASSLDRGTDTQYF
j_call: TRBJ1-6; d_call: -; v_call: TRBV18; clone_size: few; cdr3_nt: TGTGCCAGCTCACCTACGACAGGTGCAGGGTCACCCCTCCACTTT; cdr3_aa: CASSPTTGAGSPLHF
j_call: TRBJ1-1; d_call: TRBD1; v_call: TRBV4-1; clone_size: -; cdr3_nt: TGCGCCAGCAGCCTCAGCCGGGACAGGGGATTCAACACTGAAGCTTTCTTT; cdr3_aa: CASSLSRDRGFNTEAFF
j_call: TRBJ1-1; d_call: -; v_call: TRBV5-1; clone_size: -; cdr3_nt: TGCGCCAGCAGCTTGGGTGGGACCCGATACACTGAAGCTTTCTTT; cdr3_aa: CASSLGGTRYTEAFF
j_call: TRBJ1-3; d_call: -; v_call: TRBV2; clone_size: -; cdr3_nt: TGTGCCACGAGACAGGACGTCGGAAACACCATATATTTT; cdr3_aa: CATRQDVGNTIYF